The 18 T cell receptor beta chains below all came from one sample that was sequenced in a study of T cell repertoires in cytomegalovirus infection. TCRdb re-derived calls from the reads in MiXCR, one entry per CDR3 protein. The table records approximately 500,000 distinct CDR3 sequences, about 17% of them present only once. The specimen was CD8+ T cells from PBMCs. These receptors originate from a human donor in good health (CMV status not recorded). Some clones in this sample may be carry-over from other donors' samples.

This clonotype was counted between two and nine times. The chain has TRBV20-1 and TRBJ2-5; TRBD2 matches at 8 bases. V trimming: 0 bases; J trimming: 5 bases; junction bases outside the gene matches: 14. CDR1 DFQATT and CDR2 SNEGSKA come from the germline V gene (reference sequence). This CDR3 spans 17 amino acids. The CDR3 spells CSARDGGSSGRGETQYF. The CDR3 DNA reads as TGCAGTGCTAGAGATGGCGGGTCGAGCGGGAGAGGGGAGACCCAGTACTTC.

As to this clonotype: This sequence may be a read error, since a much larger clone differs from it by one base. No conserved phenylalanine or tryptophan is present at the end of the CDR3, so a read error is the likely explanation. Here the CDR3 reads CASSAGTSGSYEQYL. The DNA for the CDR3 is TGTGCCAGCAGTGCCGGGACTAGCGGGAGTTACGAGCAGTACTTA. The rearrangement joins TRBV27 to TRBJ2-7; 14 nucleotides line up with TRBD2. Germline CDR1 reads MNHEY; CDR2 reads SMNVEV (reference sequence). V dropped 5 bases and J dropped 4; count of bases not matched to a gene: 4. The CDR3 length is 15 residues.

This clonotype occurred many times. This chain connects TRBV7-9 to TRBJ2-7; D is ambiguous. CDR1 and CDR2 (germline): SEHNR, FQNEAQ (reference sequence). Trimming removed 1 base from V and 11 bases from J, with 9 bases in between. The CDR3 extends over 11 amino acids. The CDR3 coding sequence is TGTGCCAGCAGCTTAGGGGTGGAGAAGTACTTC. Translating gives CASSLGVEKYF.

The chain recombines TRBV4-1 with TRBJ1-1; TRBD1 is a possible D gene (5 bases). The CDR3 has 13 residues. Trimming pared 4 bases from V and 3 bases from J, leaving 9 bases between. In germline, CDR1 is MGHRA, CDR2 YSYEKL. The CDR3 region is CASSPPGYTEAFF. The CDR3 region has the DNA TGCGCCAGCAGCCCCCCAGGGTACACTGAAGCTTTCTTT.

About this clonotype itself: The missing conserved phenylalanine or tryptophan at the end of this CDR3 makes a read error likely. The DNA is omitted, as the CDR3 cannot be located on it reliably, and the CDR3 follows TCRdb's listing. The chain employs TRBV7-2 and TRBJ2-1; the table's D call TRBD2 went unverified against the DNA. The CDR3 region is 18 residues in length, termini included. The germline gives CDR1 SGHTA, CDR2 FQGNSA. CDR3 sequence: CASSLVPGGLAGTKEKFC.

This clonotype has only a few counts. This CDR3 is CASSPPAGGHNEQFF. CDR3 coding DNA: TGTGCCAGCAGCCCCCCAGCGGGAGGTCACAATGAGCAGTTCTTC. The chain links TRBV4-2 to TRBJ2-1, with 9 nucleotides matching TRBD2. The CDR3 consists of 15 residues. With 4 bases clipped from V and 5 bases from J, the junction kept 6 bases outside the gene matches. Germline V gene data show CDR1 as LGHNA and CDR2 as YNFKEQ.

This clonotype was counted a few times. The J gene is TRBJ2-1, the V gene TRBV20-1, with 10 positions matching TRBD2. J gave up 8 bases and V 0 bases, and 4 bases lay outside the gene matches. There are 14 residues in the CDR3. Germline loops: CDR1 DFQATT, CDR2 SNEGSKA (reference sequence). The CDR3 sequence is CSARDSGRPDEQFF. DNA for the CDR3: TGCAGTGCTAGAGATAGCGGGAGGCCCGATGAGCAGTTCTTC.

Many counts were recorded for this clonotype. The rearrangement links TRBV28 to TRBJ2-3; either TRBD1 or TRBD2 may fit D (5 bases each). V lost 8 bases and J 2 bases, leaving 11 bases between the germline ends. Germline V lookup: CDR1 MDHEN, CDR2 SYDVKM. This CDR3 region has 13 residues. CDR3 in DNA: TGTGCCAGCTGGTTCGGGACCACAGATACGCAGTATTTT. It specifies CASWFGTTDTQYF.

This clonotype has just a few counts. V is TRBV5-5 and J is TRBJ2-4; perhaps TRBD2 as D (6 bases). CDR3 length: 15 amino acids. Germline CDR1 and CDR2: SGHKS and YYEKEE (reference sequence). Trimming shortened V by 1 base and J by 6 bases, and 14 bases separated the two germline ends. CDR3 region: CASSLNSGTGNIQYF. The DNA for the CDR3 is TGTGCCAGCAGCTTGAATTCCGGGACTGGAAACATTCAGTACTTC.

There are many counts of this clonotype. The chain couples TRBV7-9 to TRBJ2-2, with D uncertain. The ends were cut back, 1 base at V and 5 bases at J, with 11 bases in the middle. This CDR3 contains 15 residues. The germline CDR1 and CDR2 sequences are SEHNR and FQNEAQ (reference sequence). CDR3: CASSLESQKTGELFF. CDR3 sequence (DNA): TGTGCCAGCAGCTTAGAATCTCAGAAGACCGGGGAGCTGTTTTTT.

There are many counts of this clonotype. The chain couples TRBV12-3 or TRBV12-4 to TRBJ1-1; TRBD1 matches at 8 bases. Trimming took 4 bases from V and 6 from J; bases not matched to a gene: 7. The length of the CDR3 is 14 residues. The DNA for the CDR3 is TGTGCCAGCAGTTCATCCAGGGGGCGGGCTGAAGCTTTCTTT. Translating gives CASSSSRGRAEAFF.

This clonotype was seen repeatedly, ten times or more. The chain combines TRBV11-2 with TRBJ2-7, with D uncertain. Germline CDR1 is SGHAT and CDR2 is FQNNGV. Trimming left V 5 bases short and J 7 bases short, with 15 bases between. This CDR3 has 13 amino acids. CDR3 residues: CASSRPQDREQYF. Written as DNA, the CDR3 is TGTGCCAGCAGCCGCCCCCAAGACCGGGAGCAGTACTTC.

This clonotype was counted many times. V and J are TRBV28 and TRBJ1-3; no definite D call. In germline, CDR1 is MDHEN, CDR2 SYDVKM. The V and J ends lost 5 bases and 3 bases respectively, with 14 bases between them. The CDR3 length is 15 residues. CDR3 DNA: TGTGCCAGCAGTCCGAACGCCCCCCGTGGAAACACCATATATTTT. Its translation is CASSPNAPRGNTIYF.

The V call is TRBV19, the J call TRBJ1-4; D remains ambiguous. The germline V gene encodes CDR1 LNHDA and CDR2 SQIVND (reference sequence). The CDR3 is made up of 13 amino acids. Trimming removed 5 bases at V and 6 bases at J, with 10 bases between. The CDR3 DNA follows: TGTGCCAGTAGTGTCCGACGAGATGAAAAACTGTTTTTT. This sequence encodes CASSVRRDEKLFF.

The rearrangement uses TRBV6-6 and TRBJ1-3; D may be TRBD1 (5 bases). With 6 bases removed from V and 4 bases from J, the gap between germline ends came to 22 bases. The CDR3 extends over 17 amino acids. Germline CDR1 MNHNY, CDR2 SVGAGI (reference sequence). The CDR3 coding sequence is TGTGCCAGCAGAAACCCCGGGGGAAGGGGCCAAGGAAACACCATATATTTT. It specifies CASRNPGGRGQGNTIYF.

This clonotype was observed a few times. The chain couples TRBV9 to TRBJ1-4, with D perhaps TRBD1 (5 bases). Trimming shortened V by 3 bases and J by 12 bases, and 18 bases separated the two germline ends. Germline V CDR1 and CDR2: SGDLS, YYNGEE. This CDR3 has 14 amino acids. In DNA form, the CDR3 reads TGTGCCAGCAGCGGGTCCCTGGGGCCTCTGGAACTGTTTTTT. It specifies CASSGSLGPLELFF. The full variable domain, its missing parts supplied by reference TRBV9 and TRBJ1-4, is DSGVTQTPKHLITATGQRVTLRCSPRSGDLSVYWYQQSLDQGLQFLIQYYNGEERAKGNILERFSAQQFPDLHSELNLSSLELGDSALYFCASSGSLGPLELFFGSGTQLSVL.

The sample holds a few counts of this clonotype. The chain combines TRBV12-3 or TRBV12-4 with TRBJ1-1; D ambiguous. The V end was cut by 3 bases, the J end by 7 bases, with 9 bases between. The CDR3 runs 12 residues. CDR3 DNA sequence: TGTGCCAGCAGTTTCGGCGTTAGTGAAGCTTTCTTT. Translating it yields CASSFGVSEAFF.

This clonotype was recorded at least ten times. The chain has TRBV6-1 and TRBJ2-1; D may match TRBD1 or TRBD2 (5 bases each). The V gene lost 2 bases and the J gene lost 0 bases, with 20 bases spanning the gap. Per germline, CDR1 MNHNS and CDR2 SASEGT. The CDR3 has 19 residues. CDR3 in amino acids: CASSENPMVGTGSYNEQFF. The CDR3 DNA sequence: TGTGCCAGCAGTGAAAACCCCATGGTTGGGACCGGCTCCTACAATGAGCAGTTCTTC.